Listed below are T cell receptor beta chains from one sample, sequenced in a study of cytomegalovirus exposure and HLA in healthy donors. Method: immunoSEQ multiplex PCR; TCRdb's copy keeps in-frame clones and lacks some. The profile covers about 95,000 clones, with approximately 81% appearing a single time and 20% to 25% taken by the ten largest. Source material: PBMCs. The origin of the receptors is a man aged 18-30 years in good health and CMV-seropositive. Both conserved end residues are part of each CDR3. D genes are given only for firm matches. Only some rows state a clone size, as once, few, many or a class for expanded clones.

.	TRBV27	few	TRBJ1-5	TGTGCCAGCAGTTCCAGGGAAACCCAGCCCCAGCATTTT	CASSSRETQPQHF
TRBD2	TRBV5-4	.	TRBJ2-3	TGTGCCAGCAGCTACGACGGGAGGAACACAGATACGCAGTATTTT	CASSYDGRNTDTQYF
TRBD2	TRBV28	.	TRBJ2-1	TGTGCCAGCAGTGCGGTGGCTAGCGGCTCCTACAATGAGCAGTTCTTC	CASSAVASGSYNEQFF
.	TRBV2	.	TRBJ1-5	TGTGCCAGCAGCCCTGAGGGATGGAGCAATCAGCCCCAGCATTTT	CASSPEGWSNQPQHF
.	TRBV6-1	.	TRBJ1-2	TGTGCCAGCAGAGCAGGGCTCTATGGCTACACCTTC	CASRAGLYGYTF
TRBD1	TRBV6-1	.	TRBJ1-5	TGTGCCAGCAGCTCGGACAGGGGCCTCAATCAGCCCCAGCATTTT	CASSSDRGLNQPQHF
TRBD1	TRBV9	.	TRBJ2-1	TGTGCCAGCAGCGTAAGGTCGAGACAGGGGGCGCGGAATGAGCAGTTCTTC	CASSVRSRQGARNEQFF
TRBD1	TRBV7-2	.	TRBJ1-1	TGTGCCAGCAGCTCGTACGGACAGGGGGAGTTAGCTTTCTTT	CASSSYGQGELAFF
TRBD1	TRBV27	once	TRBJ2-1	TGTGCCAGCAGTTCGGACAGGGCCAGGGACAATGAGCAGTTCTTC	CASSSDRARDNEQFF
.	TRBV6-1	.	TRBJ2-7	TGTGCCAGCAGTGAAGCCAGAAGACTTTCCTACGAGCAGTACTTC	CASSEARRLSYEQYF
TRBD2	TRBV14	.	TRBJ2-3	TGTGCCAGCAGCCAACAGGGACTAGCGGGAGCCGGAGATACGCAGTATTTT	CASSQQGLAGAGDTQYF
.	TRBV5-4	.	TRBJ2-6	TGTGCCAGCAGCTTTAGCTCTGGGGCCAACGTCCTGACTTTC	CASSFSSGANVLTF
.	TRBV6-5	.	TRBJ1-3	TGTGCCAGCAGTTATCTCCCCGGGACTGGAAACACCATATATTTT	CASSYLPGTGNTIYF
TRBD2	TRBV4-2	.	TRBJ2-3	TGTGCCAGCGGGGTGGGGGGGGGAGCAGATACGCAGTATTTT	CASGVGGGADTQYF
TRBD2	TRBV5-1	once	TRBJ2-5	TGCGCCAGCAGCTTGGGCAGGACTAGCGGGAGATTTTTGGAAGAGACCCAGTACTTC	CASSLGRTSGRFLEETQYF
TRBD1	TRBV19	.	TRBJ2-5	TGTGCCAGTAGTATCAGGGGACAGGAGACCCAGTACTTC	CASSIRGQETQYF
.	TRBV29-1	.	TRBJ2-2	TGCAGCGTTTTCCCAAAGGGGGCCGGGGAGCTGTTTTTT	CSVFPKGAGELFF
.	TRBV18	.	TRBJ1-1	TGTGCCAGCTCCGCGGCTGGGGAAGCTTTCTTT	CASSAAGEAFF
.	TRBV12-5	.	TRBJ2-5	TGTGCTAGTGGTTTGGCCCTGGGTAGCGGAAGCGAGACCCAGTACTTC	CASGLALGSGSETQYF
.	TRBV29-1	.	TRBJ1-1	TGCAGCGTGGACACGAACACTGAAGCTTTCTTT	CSVDTNTEAFF
TRBD2	TRBV7-7	.	TRBJ2-3	TGTGCCAGCAGTCCGGGACTAGAACGGGATACGCAGTATTTT	CASSPGLERDTQYF
TRBD1	TRBV2	.	TRBJ2-3	TGTGCCAGCAGAGAGTACGACAGGGGGACCCTAGGCACAGATACGCAGTATTTT	CASREYDRGTLGTDTQYF
TRBD1	TRBV6-1	.	TRBJ1-2	TGTGCCAGCAGTGAACGAATGGACAGGGCGAGCTACACCTTC	CASSERMDRASYTF
TRBD2	TRBV6-6	.	TRBJ2-7	TGTGCCAGCAGTTACCTAGCGGACTACGAGCAGTACTTC	CASSYLADYEQYF
TRBD1	TRBV4-1	.	TRBJ2-4	TGCGCCAGCAGCCAAGATCCCGGGACAGGGGGTTTCTTC	CASSQDPGTGGFF
.	TRBV10-2	few	TRBJ2-4	TGCGCCAGCAGTGAGGCGGGATACATTCAGTACTTC	CASSEAGYIQYF
TRBD1	TRBV28	once	TRBJ1-2	TGTGCCAGCAGGCGACAGGGGACCAACTATGGCTACACCTTC	CASRRQGTNYGYTF
TRBD2	TRBV11-2	.	TRBJ2-3	TGTGCCAGCAGCTTGGGGACTAGCGTTAGCACAGATACGCAGTATTTT	CASSLGTSVSTDTQYF
.	TRBV5-4	.	TRBJ1-1	TGTGCCAGCAGCTTGGCAGGGGCAGGAACTGAAGCTTTCTTT	CASSLAGAGTEAFF
.	TRBV18	few	TRBJ1-1	TGTGCCAGCTCACCGACAGGTAACACTGAAGCTTTCTTT	CASSPTGNTEAFF
TRBD2	TRBV5-1	.	TRBJ2-7	TGCGCCAGCAGCTTGTCGGGGGGCTACGAGCAGTACTTC	CASSLSGGYEQYF
TRBD2	TRBV5-1	once	TRBJ2-5	TGCGCCAGCAGCCGCGAGGCTAGCGGGAGCTCCCAAGAGACCCAGTACTTC	CASSREASGSSQETQYF
.	TRBV18	.	TRBJ2-7	TGTGCCAGCTCACCAGGGCGGGCACTAGCTGGCGAGCAGTACTTC	CASSPGRALAGEQYF
TRBD2	TRBV18	.	TRBJ2-5	TGTGCCAGCTCACCGCTACTAGCGGACCAAGAGACCCAGTACTTC	CASSPLLADQETQYF
.	TRBV5-1	.	TRBJ2-2	TGCGCCAGCAGCTTCACAGGTACCGGGGAGCTGTTTTTT	CASSFTGTGELFF
.	TRBV2	.	TRBJ1-2	TGTGCCATTCGGACTGCCCTATATGGCTACACCTTC	CAIRTALYGYTF
TRBD1	TRBV5-1	.	TRBJ2-2	TGCGCCAGCAGCTCCTCGGGGACAGGGATGGGAGGTCACACCGGGGAGCTGTTTTTT	CASSSSGTGMGGHTGELFF
.	TRBV14	.	TRBJ1-2	TGTGCCAGCAGCCCATTTAACCGGGGTAGAGCTAACTATGGCTACACCTTC	CASSPFNRGRANYGYTF
TRBD1	TRBV30	.	TRBJ1-1	TGTGCCTGGAGTGGGACAGGGGCTGGCGAAGCTTTCTTT	CAWSGTGAGEAFF
.	TRBV18	few	TRBJ2-4	TGTGCCAGCTCACGGGGCAGGGATTCGCAGTACTTC	CASSRGRDSQYF
TRBD1	TRBV10-2	.	TRBJ2-2	TGCGCCAGCACTGACAGGGGAGACGGGGAGCTGTTTTTT	CASTDRGDGELFF
.	TRBV7-2	.	TRBJ1-4	TGTGCCAGCAGCCTAAGACAGAATGAAAAACTGTTTTTT	CASSLRQNEKLFF
.	TRBV19	.	TRBJ2-7	TGTGCCAGTAGTATTTACGCGGGGAGATACGAGCAGTACTTC	CASSIYAGRYEQYF
.	TRBV4-1	.	TRBJ1-2	TGCGCCAGCAGCCAAGGACAGGACTATGGCTACACCTTC	CASSQGQDYGYTF
.	TRBV10-3	.	TRBJ2-1	TGTGCCATCAGTGATCGGCGGGGGCAGGATGAGCAGTTCTTC	CAISDRRGQDEQFF
.	TRBV15	.	TRBJ1-1	TGTGCCACCAGCAGATCCACGAGCACTGAAGCTTTCTTT	CATSRSTSTEAFF
.	TRBV6-1	few	TRBJ1-2	TGTGCCAGCACCATAAGACAGTCTAACTATGGCTACACCTTC	CASTIRQSNYGYTF
.	TRBV29-1	once	TRBJ1-5	TGCAGCGTTGTAATGGGGGCGGGTCAGCCCCAGCATTTT	CSVVMGAGQPQHF
TRBD2	TRBV9	.	TRBJ2-1	TGTGCCAGCAGCGTAGGGCTAGCGGGCTCAAATGAGCAGTTCTTC	CASSVGLAGSNEQFF
.	TRBV27	.	TRBJ1-2	TGTGCCAGCAGGAAAAACGGTGGACACGCTCTCTATGGCTACACCTTC	CASRKNGGHALYGYTF
TRBD1	TRBV2	.	TRBJ1-2	TGTGCCAGCAGTGTGGGAACAGGGGTTGGCTACACCTTC	CASSVGTGVGYTF
TRBD1	TRBV19	.	TRBJ1-5	TGTGCCAGTAGTATTCTTCGGGGACAGGGAAATCAGCCCCAGCATTTT	CASSILRGQGNQPQHF